The 8 T cell receptor beta chains listed next were all sequenced from one sample in a study of cytomegalovirus exposure and HLA in healthy donors. This PCR relied on a set of 60 Vbeta primers and 13 Jbeta primers. The table came from immunoSEQ multiplex PCR; TCRdb's copy has only in-frame clones and leaves some out. The data hold over 100,000 clones, with around four fifths observed a single time. The sample was PBMCs. These receptors were obtained from a man in his forties or fifties in good health and CMV-seronegative.

In this sample, this clone turned up once. The chain combines TRBV7-2 with TRBJ2-3; D is unresolved. The CDR3 contains 17 residues. Germline V lookup: CDR1 SGHTA, CDR2 FQGNSA. V lost 1 base to trimming and J lost 6 bases, with 20 bases between them. The CDR3: CASSLDARPPSRDTQYF. The CDR3 nucleotides read TGTGCCAGCAGCTTAGACGCAAGGCCCCCAAGCAGGGATACGCAGTATTTT.

V usage is TRBV30 and J usage is TRBJ2-5, with TRBD1 matching 9 bases. Germline V gives CDR1 GTSNPN, CDR2 SVGIG (reference sequence). The CDR3 is 14 residues long. V was clipped by 3 bases and J by 5 bases; unmatched bases: 7. The CDR3 sequence: CAWSSGTGRETQYF. CDR3 DNA: TGTGCCTGGAGCTCCGGGACAGGGAGGGAGACCCAGTACTTC.

This chain connects TRBV7-2 to TRBJ2-7; maybe TRBD1 (6 bases). With 5 bases removed from V and 2 bases from J, the gap between germline ends came to 13 bases. Germline CDR1 and CDR2: SGHTA and FQGNSA. The CDR3 length is 14 residues. The CDR3 nucleotides are TGTGCCAGCAGCATATACAGGGTGCCCTACGAGCAGTACTTC. It is translated as CASSIYRVPYEQYF.

The gene calls are TRBV5-6 and TRBJ1-1; D unclear. The CDR3 loop spans 13 amino acids. Trimming removed 1 base from V and 7 bases from J, with 11 bases in between. Looked up from germline, CDR1 is SGHDT and CDR2 is YYEEEE. The CDR3 loop is CASSLWGAGEAFF. CDR3 bases: TGTGCCAGCAGCTTGTGGGGAGCTGGTGAAGCTTTCTTT.

This clone has only one observation. The chain employs TRBV27 and TRBJ2-7; TRBD1 matches 7 bases. The germline gives CDR1 MNHEY, CDR2 SMNVEV (reference sequence). The V gene end was trimmed by 4 bases and the J gene end by 2 bases; junction bases not matched to a gene: 11. The CDR3 has 16 residues. The CDR3 sequence is CASSSLIDRATYEQYF. Written as DNA, the CDR3 is TGTGCCAGCAGTTCCTTAATCGACAGGGCTACCTACGAGCAGTACTTC.

The chain recombines TRBV5-4 with TRBJ1-3; unclear D gene. Germline V gene lookup returns CDR1 SGHNT and CDR2 YYREEE (reference sequence). Trimming removed 4 bases at V and 0 bases at J, with 14 bases between. The CDR3 totals 16 residues. DNA for the CDR3: TGTGCCAGCAGCAACCCCTCCGCGGGCTCTGGAAACACCATATATTTT. Translated, it gives CASSNPSAGSGNTIYF.

This clone showed up just a few times. The CDR3 bases are TGTGCCAGCAAAGATGAGGGAACCCATGGCTACACCTTC. This encodes CASKDEGTHGYTF. The rearrangement links TRBV2 to TRBJ1-2, with unresolved D. Trimming took off 7 bases at V and 6 bases at J, with 15 bases between the two ends. The length of the CDR3 is 13 residues. Germline CDR1 is SNHLY and CDR2 is FYNNEI.

This rearrangement joins TRBV6-6 to TRBJ2-1; TRBD2 aligns across 14 bases. The CDR3 runs to 16 residues. The V segment lost 3 bases and the J segment 8 bases; nucleotides outside the gene matches: 6. Germline CDR1 MNHNY, CDR2 SVGAGI (reference sequence). The CDR3 region is CASSYRTSGGLDEQFF. In nucleotides, the CDR3 is TGTGCCAGCAGTTATCGGACTAGCGGGGGGCTGGATGAGCAGTTCTTC.